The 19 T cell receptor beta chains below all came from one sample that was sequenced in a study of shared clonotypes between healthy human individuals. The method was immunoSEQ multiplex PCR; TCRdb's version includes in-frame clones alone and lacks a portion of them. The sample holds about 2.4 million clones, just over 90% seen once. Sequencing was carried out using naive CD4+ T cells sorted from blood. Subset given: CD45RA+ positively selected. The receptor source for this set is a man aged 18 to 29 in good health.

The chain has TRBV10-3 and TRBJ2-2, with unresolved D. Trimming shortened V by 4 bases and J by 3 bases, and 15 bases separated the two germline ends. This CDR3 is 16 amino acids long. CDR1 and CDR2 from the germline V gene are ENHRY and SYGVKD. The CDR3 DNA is TGTGCCATCAGTGCTTCGAGGTCGCTTTACACCGGGGAGCTGTTTTTT. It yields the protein CAISASRSLYTGELFF.

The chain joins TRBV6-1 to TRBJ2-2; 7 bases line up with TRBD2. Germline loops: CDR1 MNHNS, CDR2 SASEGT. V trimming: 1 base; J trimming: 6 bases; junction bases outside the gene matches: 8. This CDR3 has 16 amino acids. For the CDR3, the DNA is TGTGCCAGCAGTGAAGGAAGTGCGGGAGTAGCCGGGGAGCTGTTTTTT. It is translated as CASSEGSAGVAGELFF.

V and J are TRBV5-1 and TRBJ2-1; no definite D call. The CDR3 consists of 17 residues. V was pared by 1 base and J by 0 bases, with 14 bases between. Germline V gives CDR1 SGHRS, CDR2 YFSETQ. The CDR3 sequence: CASSLQPGVISYNEQFF. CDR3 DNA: TGCGCCAGCAGCTTGCAACCTGGGGTGATCTCCTACAATGAGCAGTTCTTC.

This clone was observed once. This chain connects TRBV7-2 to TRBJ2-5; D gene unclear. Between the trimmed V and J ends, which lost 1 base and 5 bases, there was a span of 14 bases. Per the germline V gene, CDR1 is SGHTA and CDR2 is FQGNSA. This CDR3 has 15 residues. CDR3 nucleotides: TGTGCCAGCAGCTTAGTGTCTCGGTTTAGGGAGACCCAGTACTTC. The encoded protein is CASSLVSRFRETQYF.

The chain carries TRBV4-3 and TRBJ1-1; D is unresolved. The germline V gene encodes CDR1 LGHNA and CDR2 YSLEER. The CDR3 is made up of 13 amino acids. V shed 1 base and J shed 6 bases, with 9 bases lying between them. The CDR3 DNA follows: TGCGCCAGCAGCCAAGGTCTTCGGGCTGAAGCTTTCTTT. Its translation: CASSQGLRAEAFF.

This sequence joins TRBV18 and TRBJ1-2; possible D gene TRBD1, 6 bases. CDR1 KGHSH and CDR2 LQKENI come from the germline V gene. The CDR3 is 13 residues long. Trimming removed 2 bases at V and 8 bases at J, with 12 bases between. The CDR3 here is CASSPAGEGGYTF. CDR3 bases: TGTGCCAGCTCACCAGCAGGGGAGGGCGGCTACACCTTC.

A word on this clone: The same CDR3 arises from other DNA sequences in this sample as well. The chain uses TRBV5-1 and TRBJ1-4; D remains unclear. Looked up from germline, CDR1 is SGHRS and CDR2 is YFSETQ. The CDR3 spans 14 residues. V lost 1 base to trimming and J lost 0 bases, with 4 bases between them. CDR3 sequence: CASSLTTTNEKLFF. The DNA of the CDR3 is TGCGCCAGCAGCTTGACCACAACTAATGAAAAACTGTTTTTT.

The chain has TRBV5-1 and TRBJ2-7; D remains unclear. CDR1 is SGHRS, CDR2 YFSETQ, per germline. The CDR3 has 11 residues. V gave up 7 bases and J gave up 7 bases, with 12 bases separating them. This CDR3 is CASGLLGEQYF. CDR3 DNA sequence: TGCGCCAGCGGGTTGCTGGGGGAGCAGTACTTC.

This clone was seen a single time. The CDR3 sequence: CASRLAGTSSYNEQFF. The CDR3 DNA follows: TGCGCCAGCAGATTAGCGGGGACAAGCTCCTACAATGAGCAGTTCTTC. This chain connects TRBV5-1 to TRBJ2-1; 8 bases map to TRBD2. Per germline, CDR1 SGHRS and CDR2 YFSETQ. J was trimmed by 0 bases and V by 5 bases; bases with no gene match: 7. This CDR3 spans 16 amino acids.

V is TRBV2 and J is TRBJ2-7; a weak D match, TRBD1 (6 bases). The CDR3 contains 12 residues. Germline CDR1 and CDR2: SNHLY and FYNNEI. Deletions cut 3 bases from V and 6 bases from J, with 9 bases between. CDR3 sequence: CASSDTRGEQYF. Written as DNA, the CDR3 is TGTGCCAGCAGTGATACCAGGGGCGAGCAGTACTTC.

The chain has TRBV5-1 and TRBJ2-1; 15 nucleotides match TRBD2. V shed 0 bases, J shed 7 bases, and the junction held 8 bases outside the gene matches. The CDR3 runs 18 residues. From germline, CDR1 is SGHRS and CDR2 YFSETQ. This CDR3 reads CASSLAIGTSGRSNEQFF. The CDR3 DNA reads TGCGCCAGCAGCTTGGCCATCGGGACTAGCGGGAGGAGTAATGAGCAGTTCTTC.

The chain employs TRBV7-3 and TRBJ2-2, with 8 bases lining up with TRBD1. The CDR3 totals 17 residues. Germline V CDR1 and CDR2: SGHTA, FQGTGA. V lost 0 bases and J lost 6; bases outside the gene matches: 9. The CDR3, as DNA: TGTGCCAGCAGCTTAACGAGTGACAGGGGAACCGCCGGGGAGCTGTTTTTT. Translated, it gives CASSLTSDRGTAGELFF.

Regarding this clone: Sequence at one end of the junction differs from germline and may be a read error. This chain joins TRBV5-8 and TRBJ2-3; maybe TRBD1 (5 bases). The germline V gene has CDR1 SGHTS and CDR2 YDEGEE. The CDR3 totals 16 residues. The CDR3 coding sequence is TGTGCCAGCAACTTGGGGCTCAGTGCGAGCACAGATACGCAGTATTTT. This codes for CASNLGLSASTDTQYF.

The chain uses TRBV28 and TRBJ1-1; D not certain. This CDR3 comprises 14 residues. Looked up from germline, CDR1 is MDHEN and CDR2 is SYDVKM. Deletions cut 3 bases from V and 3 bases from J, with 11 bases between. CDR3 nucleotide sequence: TGTGCCAGCAGTTTTGCGTTCCGTTACACTGAAGCTTTCTTT. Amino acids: CASSFAFRYTEAFF.

The CDR3 region is CASSEEGAKGNTIYF. In DNA, the CDR3 is TGTGCCAGCAGTGAAGAGGGGGCGAAAGGAAACACCATATATTTT. The chain links TRBV6-1 to TRBJ1-3, with TRBD1 identical over 7 bases. Trimming took 1 base from V and 4 from J; bases not matched to a gene: 4. This CDR3 has 15 residues. Germline loops: CDR1 MNHNS, CDR2 SASEGT.

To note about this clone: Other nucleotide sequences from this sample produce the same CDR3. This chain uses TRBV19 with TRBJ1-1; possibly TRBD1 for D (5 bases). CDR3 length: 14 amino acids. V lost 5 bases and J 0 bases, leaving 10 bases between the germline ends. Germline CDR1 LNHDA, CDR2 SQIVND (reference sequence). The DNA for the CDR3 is TGTGCCAGTAGTCTGGGGGAGGTGAACACTGAAGCTTTCTTT. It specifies CASSLGEVNTEAFF.

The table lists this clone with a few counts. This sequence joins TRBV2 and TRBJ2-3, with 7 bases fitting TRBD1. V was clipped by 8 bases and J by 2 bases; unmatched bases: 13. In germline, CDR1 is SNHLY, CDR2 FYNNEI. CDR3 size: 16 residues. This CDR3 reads CASLQWLGGATDTQYF. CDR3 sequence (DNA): TGTGCCAGCCTCCAATGGTTAGGGGGCGCCACAGATACGCAGTATTTT.

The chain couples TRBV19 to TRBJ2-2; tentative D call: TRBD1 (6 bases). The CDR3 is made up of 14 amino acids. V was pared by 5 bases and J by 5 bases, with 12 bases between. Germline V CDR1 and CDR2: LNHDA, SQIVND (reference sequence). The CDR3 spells CASSGQGKTGELFF. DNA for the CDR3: TGTGCCAGTAGTGGGCAGGGGAAAACCGGGGAGCTGTTTTTT.

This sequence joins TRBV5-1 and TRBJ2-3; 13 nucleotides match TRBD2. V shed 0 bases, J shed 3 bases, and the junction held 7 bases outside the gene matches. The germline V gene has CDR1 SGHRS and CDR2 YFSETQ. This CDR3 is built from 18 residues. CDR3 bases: TGCGCCAGCAGCTTGGGTTGGACTAGCGGGGGAGCTACAGATACGCAGTATTTT. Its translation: CASSLGWTSGGATDTQYF. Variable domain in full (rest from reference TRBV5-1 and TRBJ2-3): KAGVTQTPRYLIKTRGQQVTLSCSPISGHRSVSWYQQTPGQGLQFLFEYFSETQRNKGNFPGRFSGRQFSNSRSEMNVSTLELGDSALYLCASSLGWTSGGATDTQYFGPGTRLTVL.